This is a list of T cell receptor beta chains from one sample in a study of early T cells in non-severe SARS-CoV-2 infection. TCRdb processed the 5' RACE reads anew with MiXCR; each CDR3 protein has one entry. In the table there are 75,000 to 90,000 distinct CDR3 sequences, 8% to 13% of which are singletons. Specimen: whole blood, collected at baseline. All receptors come from an adult who was a healthcare worker with PCR-confirmed SARS-CoV-2 infection or an uninfected control (not recorded which). Both conserved end residues are part of each CDR3. Each record gives: clone size, D gene, J gene, V gene, CDR3 protein, CDR3 DNA. A D gene is named only where the DNA matches it firmly. A row's size may be missing; if present it is once, few, many or a size class.

>few|.|TRBJ1-4|TRBV20-1
CSARGVQVLPTLFF
TGCAGTGCTAGGGGTGTCCAGGTCCTACCAACTCTGTTTTTT
>large|TRBD2|TRBJ2-3|TRBV7-9
CASSRTLAGSTDTQYF
TGTGCCAGCAGCAGAACACTAGCGGGGAGCACAGATACGCAGTATTTT
>few|.|TRBJ2-1|TRBV18
CASSSLRDLQGYNEQFF
TGTGCCAGCTCATCATTACGGGACCTCCAAGGATACAATGAGCAGTTCTTC
>few|.|TRBJ2-2|TRBV23-1
CASRGQNTGELFF
TGCGCCAGCCGGGGACAGAACACCGGGGAGCTGTTTTTT
>many|.|TRBJ2-1|TRBV28
CASSFGLPANEQFF
TGTGCCAGCAGTTTCGGATTGCCCGCCAATGAGCAGTTCTTC
>few|.|TRBJ2-2|TRBV5-1
CASSFQGSNTGELFF
TGCGCCAGCAGCTTCCAGGGATCGAACACCGGGGAGCTGTTTTTT
>many|.|TRBJ2-2|TRBV29-1
CSVEQGELFF
TGCAGCGTTGAACAAGGGGAGCTGTTTTTT
>.|.|TRBJ2-5|TRBV7-8
CASSLRRVRQETQYF
TGTGCCAGCAGCTTACGCAGGGTCCGACAAGAGACCCAGTACTTC
>many|.|TRBJ1-4|TRBV4-1
CASSQEPLLRGEKLFF
TGCGCCAGCAGCCAAGAGCCGTTGTTGAGGGGAGAAAAACTGTTTTTT
>few|TRBD2|TRBJ2-2|TRBV6-5
CASSYSGGTTGELFF
TGTGCCAGCAGTTACAGCGGGGGAACCACCGGGGAGCTGTTTTTT
>.|.|TRBJ2-7|TRBV25-1
CASSVRGSSYEQYF
TGTGCCAGCAGTGTACGTGGGAGCAGCTACGAGCAGTACTTC
>.|.|TRBJ2-1|TRBV4-1
CASSREETSRGNEQFF
TGCGCCAGCAGCCGGGAGGAGACCTCCCGCGGGAATGAGCAGTTCTTC
>few|TRBD1|TRBJ1-6|TRBV6-6
CASRLDRENSPLHF
TGTGCCAGCAGATTGGACAGGGAGAATTCACCCCTCCACTTT
>few|TRBD2|TRBJ2-6|TRBV7-9
CASSLGGTLSHSGANVLTF
TGTGCCAGCAGCTTGGGAGGGACCCTATCTCACTCTGGGGCCAACGTCCTGACTTTC